One and the same sample provided the 23 T cell receptor beta chains below, sequenced in a study of monozygotic twins with inflammatory bowel disease. For each CDR3 protein, TCRdb gives one entry from its re-call of the 5' RACE reads, without DNA. This sample's table has about 170,000 distinct CDR3 sequences. Specimen: blood. Receptors were obtained from a human donor with ulcerative colitis or Crohn's disease, or a healthy co-twin of an affected twin (not recorded which).

The chain has TRBV5-1 and TRBJ2-2; no DNA is available, so the TRBD1 call from TCRdb remains unchecked. CDR3 length: 16 amino acids. CDR1 and CDR2 from the germline V gene are SGHRS and YFSETQ. The CDR3 sequence: CASSHLRDGHTGELFF.

The chain employs TRBV7-3 and TRBJ2-7; TCRdb picks TRBD1, but there is no DNA to check that call. CDR1 and CDR2 from the germline V gene are SGHTA and FQGTGA. This CDR3 spans 13 amino acids. CDR3 sequence reads: CASSSYTGYEQYF.

The V and J genes are TRBV6-5 and TRBJ2-5; lacking DNA, the TRBD1 call made by TCRdb goes unchecked. Germline V gene data show CDR1 as MNHEY and CDR2 as SVGAGI. CDR3 length equals 15 residues. CDR3 amino acids: CASSYSGWGEETQYF.

The chain is built from TRBV7-9 and TRBJ1-1. The CDR3 is 14 residues long. CDR1 is SEHNR, CDR2 FQNEAQ, per germline (reference sequence). CDR3 loop: CASSQSNRLTEAFF.

The chain couples TRBV2 to TRBJ1-3; the TRBD1 assignment by TCRdb is unverifiable without DNA. Germline V gene lookup returns CDR1 SNHLY and CDR2 FYNNEI. The CDR3 is 16 residues long. The CDR3 region is CASSEAGVYSGNTIYF.

The chain couples TRBV27 to TRBJ2-3; TCRdb designates TRBD1, a call that cannot be tested without DNA. CDR1 is MNHEY, CDR2 SMNVEV, per germline (reference sequence). CDR3 length: 11 amino acids. The CDR3 reads CASSLGGPKYF.

The V gene is TRBV20-1, the J gene TRBJ2-2; there is no DNA to check the TCRdb D call of TRBD2. Germline V gene lookup returns CDR1 DFQATT and CDR2 SNEGSKA (reference sequence). The CDR3 is 17 residues long. CDR3 residues: CSASNPASGSDTGELFF.

The chain recombines TRBV7-6 with TRBJ2-7. The CDR3 contains 16 residues. Germline V gene lookup returns CDR1 SGHVS and CDR2 FNYEAQ. The CDR3 region is CASSLLGRGRPHEQYF.

The V call is TRBV14, the J call TRBJ2-1; the TRBD2 assignment by TCRdb is unverifiable without DNA. This CDR3 comprises 19 residues. Germline CDR1 and CDR2: SGHDN and FVKESK. The CDR3 reads CASSPGTSGPGRRRNEQFF.

The J gene is TRBJ2-7, the V gene TRBV28; TCRdb reports TRBD1, a call that lacks DNA to check it against. This CDR3 spans 13 amino acids. Looked up from germline, CDR1 is MDHEN and CDR2 is SYDVKM. The CDR3 sequence: CASSLPGFYEQYF.

V and J are TRBV5-1 and TRBJ2-1. The germline V gene has CDR1 SGHRS and CDR2 YFSETQ. The CDR3 has 14 residues. The CDR3: CASSDTDTYNEQFF.

The chain joins TRBV7-2 to TRBJ2-1; TCRdb proposes TRBD2, but this gene call is untestable without DNA. CDR1 SGHTA and CDR2 FQGNSA come from the germline V gene. The CDR3 is 14 residues long. The CDR3 region is CASFETISYNEQFF.

The genes are TRBV25-1 and TRBJ2-7. CDR1 MGHDK and CDR2 SYGVNS come from the germline V gene. This CDR3 contains 12 residues. The CDR3 region is CASSAGYYEQYF.

The chain uses TRBV7-9 and TRBJ2-7; TCRdb's D call, TRBD2, is unchecked because there is no DNA. The CDR3 runs 14 residues. Germline V lookup: CDR1 SEHNR, CDR2 FQNEAQ (reference sequence). The CDR3: CASRQTGTSGEQYF.

The rearrangement joins TRBV30 to TRBJ2-7; TCRdb indicates TRBD2, and absent DNA this call remains unverified. The CDR3 runs to 15 residues. Germline assignment: CDR1 GTSNPN and CDR2 SVGIG (reference sequence). CDR3 residues: CAWSRGLAGGYEQYF.

This chain connects TRBV20-1 to TRBJ2-2; TCRdb picks TRBD1, but there is no DNA to check that call. The germline V gene encodes CDR1 DFQATT and CDR2 SNEGSKA (reference sequence). The CDR3 covers 14 residues. CDR3 sequence: CSAVQGGNTGELFF.

V and J are TRBV5-6 and TRBJ1-1. Germline V gives CDR1 SGHDT, CDR2 YYEEEE. The CDR3 has 13 amino acids. The CDR3 here is CASSQDPRAEAFF.

The V call is TRBV4-2, the J call TRBJ2-2; TCRdb selects TRBD1, and the lack of DNA leaves this call unchecked. Germline assignment: CDR1 LGHNA and CDR2 YNFKEQ. This CDR3 is 16 amino acids long. The CDR3 sequence is CASSQETPSYTGELFF.

The chain carries TRBV9 and TRBJ2-7. Germline V CDR1 and CDR2: SGDLS, YYNGEE. The CDR3 is made up of 13 amino acids. The CDR3: CASSVEEGYEQYF. Looking up the rest from reference TRBV9 and TRBJ2-7 gives the full variable domain: DSGVTQTPKHLITATGQRVTLRCSPRSGDLSVYWYQQSLDQGLQFLIQYYNGEERAKGNILERFSAQQFPDLHSELNLSSLELGDSALYFCASSVEEGYEQYFGPGTRLTVT.

V and J are TRBV11-3 and TRBJ2-1; TCRdb gives TRBD1 as the D gene, but with no DNA this cannot be confirmed. CDR1 is SGHNT, CDR2 YENEEA, per germline. CDR3 length equals 17 residues. CDR3 in amino acids: CASSLGPDRQIYNEQFF.

J is TRBJ2-5 and V is TRBV5-1; checking the TCRdb D call of TRBD1 is not possible without DNA. The CDR3 contains 14 residues. Germline V lookup: CDR1 SGHRS, CDR2 YFSETQ. CDR3 sequence reads: CASSLESGGETQYF. The whole variable domain, remainder taken from reference TRBV5-1 and TRBJ2-5, is KAGVTQTPRYLIKTRGQQVTLSCSPISGHRSVSWYQQTPGQGLQFLFEYFSETQRNKGNFPGRFSGRQFSNSRSEMNVSTLELGDSALYLCASSLESGGETQYFGPGTRLLVL.

The genes are TRBV5-6 and TRBJ1-1. Germline V gene data show CDR1 as SGHDT and CDR2 as YYEEEE. The CDR3 spans 14 residues. The CDR3 is CASSLGRLNTEAFF.

The chain joins TRBV5-1 to TRBJ2-1; TCRdb indicates TRBD1, and absent DNA this call remains unverified. CDR1 and CDR2 from the germline V gene are SGHRS and YFSETQ. CDR3 length: 14 residues. This CDR3 is CASSQGQGGNEQFF.